Below, 13 T cell receptor beta chains from the same sample are listed, as sequenced in a study of chemoradiotherapy in HPV16-positive cancers. Sequenced by immunoSEQ multiplex PCR; TCRdb stores in-frame clones only, minus some. The table includes about 15,000 clones, 60% to 75% detected once. Sampling was carried out from a patient who underwent chemoradiotherapy. The receptors here all came from a human donor with HPV-associated anogenital cancer.

V is TRBV5-8 and J is TRBJ2-1; D remains ambiguous. Germline lookup yields CDR1 SGHTS and CDR2 YDEGEE. The V end was cut by 5 bases, the J end by 4 bases, with 13 bases between. The CDR3 has 14 residues. The CDR3 spells CASSAIGDYNEQFF. In DNA form, the CDR3 reads TGTGCCAGCAGTGCCATAGGTGATTACAATGAGCAGTTCTTC.

The V call is TRBV14, the J call TRBJ2-5, with D possibly being TRBD1 (5 bases). Trimming left V 1 base short and J 11 bases short, with 17 bases between. Looked up from germline, CDR1 is SGHDN and CDR2 is FVKESK. The CDR3 length is 14 residues. Here the CDR3 DNA reads TGTGCCAGCAGCCAAGCCAGGGAACCTTATGAGCAGTACTTC. This encodes CASSQAREPYEQYF.

The chain joins TRBV6-5 to TRBJ1-3; D is unclear. Per germline, CDR1 MNHEY and CDR2 SVGAGI. The CDR3 is made up of 15 amino acids. Trimming took off 0 bases at V and 0 bases at J, with 6 bases between the two ends. The CDR3 reads CASSYSTNSGNTIYF. Written as DNA, the CDR3 is TGTGCCAGCAGTTACTCAACAAACTCTGGAAACACCATATATTTT.

The V and J genes are TRBV19 and TRBJ2-1; 9 bases match TRBD1. There are 15 residues in the CDR3. The V segment lost 10 bases and the J segment 8 bases; nucleotides outside the gene matches: 15. CDR1 LNHDA and CDR2 SQIVND come from the germline V gene (reference sequence). The DNA for the CDR3 is TGTGCCACCCAACGGTGGGGACAGGGTAACGATGAGCAGTTCTTC. Residues: CATQRWGQGNDEQFF. Using reference TRBV19 and TRBJ2-1 for the parts outside the CDR3, the full variable domain is DGGITQSPKYLFRKEGQNVTLSCEQNLNHDAMYWYRQDPGQGLRLIYYSQIVNDFQKGDIAEGYSVSREKKESFPLTVTSAQKNPTAFYLCATQRWGQGNDEQFFGPGTRLTVL.

The chain has TRBV11-2 and TRBJ1-5; no clear D gene. Trimming removed 3 bases at V and 4 bases at J, with 4 bases between. This CDR3 is built from 12 residues. In germline, CDR1 is SGHAT, CDR2 FQNNGV. CDR3 sequence (DNA): TGTGCCAGCAGCTTTACTAATCAGCCCCAGCATTTT. Its translation: CASSFTNQPQHF.

The rearrangement links TRBV6-1 to TRBJ1-5; D uncertain. V lost 7 bases, J lost 7 bases, and 17 bases lay in between. Germline CDR1 reads MNHNS; CDR2 reads SASEGT. The CDR3 length is 14 residues. CDR3 residues: CASISGKNQQPQHF. The CDR3 DNA sequence: TGTGCCAGCATTTCCGGGAAGAACCAACAGCCCCAGCATTTT.

This clone has more than one count but fewer than ten. V is TRBV5-6 and J is TRBJ1-3; D gene unclear. CDR1 and CDR2 from the germline V gene are SGHDT and YYEEEE. The CDR3 consists of 15 residues. Trimming removed 4 bases at V and 0 bases at J, with 11 bases between. CDR3 nucleotide sequence: TGTGCCAGCAGCGTCAATCCTCTCTCTGGAAACACCATATATTTT. It yields the protein CASSVNPLSGNTIYF.

The V and J genes are TRBV6-6 and TRBJ2-1, with D unclear. The V gene lost 5 bases and the J gene lost 6 bases, with 5 bases spanning the gap. The CDR3 extends over 11 amino acids. Germline V gene data show CDR1 as MNHNY and CDR2 as SVGAGI (reference sequence). CDR3 DNA sequence: TGTGCCAGCAGTCCCCGCAATGAGCAGTTCTTC. This codes for CASSPRNEQFF.

The chain is built from TRBV5-1 and TRBJ2-2; no reliable D call. With 4 bases removed from V and 2 bases from J, the gap between germline ends came to 15 bases. CDR3 size: 16 residues. The germline V gene has CDR1 SGHRS and CDR2 YFSETQ. The CDR3 coding sequence is TGCGCCAGCAGCCGCAGAGTAGGTTACAACACCGGGGAGCTGTTTTTT. This codes for CASSRRVGYNTGELFF.

The chain carries TRBV30 and TRBJ2-5; 12 bases align to TRBD2. Germline V lookup: CDR1 GTSNPN, CDR2 SVGIG (reference sequence). After removal of 1 base from V and 2 bases from J, the junction contained 5 bases not matched to a gene. This CDR3 is built from 16 residues. In DNA, the CDR3 is TGTGCCTGGAGTGGGAGGGGGACTAGCGGGCAAGAGACCCAGTACTTC. This encodes CAWSGRGTSGQETQYF.

The chain couples TRBV9 to TRBJ2-2; the D gene is possibly TRBD1 (5 bases). The CDR3 sequence is 14 residues long. Trimming removed 0 bases at V and 6 bases at J, with 9 bases between. Germline lookup yields CDR1 SGDLS and CDR2 YYNGEE. The chain's CDR3 is CASSVAIRAGELFF. The CDR3 DNA reads TGTGCCAGCAGCGTAGCGATCAGGGCCGGGGAGCTGTTTTTT.

The table lists this clone with a few counts. The chain employs TRBV5-4 and TRBJ1-2; no firm D call. The CDR3 spans 15 residues. Germline assignment: CDR1 SGHNT and CDR2 YYREEE (reference sequence). V was trimmed by 1 base and J by 0 bases, leaving 10 bases between them. The CDR3 bases are TGTGCCAGCAGCTTGACAACGACTCCTAACTATGGCTACACCTTC. This encodes CASSLTTTPNYGYTF.

The rearrangement links TRBV7-3 to TRBJ1-1; D gene ambiguous. V dropped 3 bases and J dropped 0 bases, with 11 bases sitting between them. The germline CDR1 and CDR2 sequences are SGHTA and FQGTGA. The CDR3 extends over 15 amino acids. In DNA, the CDR3 is TGTGCCAGCAGCTTCACCCCGGGTATGAACACTGAAGCTTTCTTT. It translates to CASSFTPGMNTEAFF.